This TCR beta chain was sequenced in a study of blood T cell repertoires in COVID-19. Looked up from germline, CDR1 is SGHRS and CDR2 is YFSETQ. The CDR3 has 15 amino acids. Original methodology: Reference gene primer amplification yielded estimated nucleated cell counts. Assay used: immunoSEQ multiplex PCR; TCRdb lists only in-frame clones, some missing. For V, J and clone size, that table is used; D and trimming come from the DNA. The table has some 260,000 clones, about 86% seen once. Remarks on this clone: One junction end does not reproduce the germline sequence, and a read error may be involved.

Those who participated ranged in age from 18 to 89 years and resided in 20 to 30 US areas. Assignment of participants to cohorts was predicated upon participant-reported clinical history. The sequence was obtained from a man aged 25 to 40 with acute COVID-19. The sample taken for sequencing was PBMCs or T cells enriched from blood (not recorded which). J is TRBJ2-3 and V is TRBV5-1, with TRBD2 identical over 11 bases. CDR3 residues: CASSLTSGITDTQYF. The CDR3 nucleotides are TGTGCCAGCAGCCTGACTAGCGGGATCACAGATACGCAGTATTTT.